There are a few counts of the clone carrying this T cell receptor beta chain. The antigen is undetermined. The V and J ends lost 6 bases and 1 base, in that order; junction bases with no gene match: 6. Germline assignment: CDR1 SQVTM and CDR2 ANQGSEA. The CDR3 is 14 amino acids. These data belong to a study of T-cell memory formation after mild COVID-19. Study overall: Largely, TCR clusters stayed within a single donor.

TCRdb itself ran the 5' RACE reads through MiXCR, one entry per CDR3 protein. Among roughly 180,000 distinct CDR3 sequences listed, approximately 10% were seen once. Study findings and constraints: Later expanders leaned CD4+, whereas day 15 to 85 contracting clones were balanced CD4/CD8. Contracting CD8+ clones were enriched in EMRA, CD4+ mainly in CM and EM. Cross-reactive memory apparently joined, as some responding clones appeared in pre-infection memory.

The sample was PBMCs or a T cell subset sorted from them (not recorded which). The chain uses TRBV29-1 and TRBJ1-2, with 9 bases identical to TRBD1. The clonotype originates from a man between 18 and 35 years old who had mild COVID-19 (a few samples of this study predate the infection). Cell type and time point are not known. The CDR3 nucleotides are TGCAGCGTGGGACAGGGTAGGGGTAACTATGGCTACACCTTC. This sequence encodes CSVGQGRGNYGYTF.